Reported below is one T cell receptor beta chain. Authors' methods: Using reference gene primer amplification, nucleated cell counts were estimated. Produced via immunoSEQ multiplex PCR; TCRdb's table is partial and in-frame only. V, J and clone size are taken as reported in that table, and D and trimming were inferred from the DNA itself. In the table there are about 210,000 clones, about 79% of which are singletons. This sample stems from a study of blood T cell repertoires in COVID-19. Overall study context: Acute-phase and convalescent COVID-19 samples originated in the United States, Italy and Spain. In each case, the material was cDNA or gDNA derived from T cells, B-cell-depleted T cells, or PBMCs.

The CDR3 sequence is 11 residues long. Germline CDR1 reads SQVTM; CDR2 reads ANQGSEA. V shed 1 base and J shed 16 bases, with 11 bases lying between them. Input material: peripheral blood. This clonotype was sampled from a man aged 35-49 years who had recovered from COVID-19. V is TRBV29-1 and J is TRBJ1-6, with D possibly being TRBD1 (6 bases). The CDR3 nucleotides read TGCAGCGTTGAAGCAGGGGACGTTCTCCACTTT. Translating gives CSVEAGDVLHF.